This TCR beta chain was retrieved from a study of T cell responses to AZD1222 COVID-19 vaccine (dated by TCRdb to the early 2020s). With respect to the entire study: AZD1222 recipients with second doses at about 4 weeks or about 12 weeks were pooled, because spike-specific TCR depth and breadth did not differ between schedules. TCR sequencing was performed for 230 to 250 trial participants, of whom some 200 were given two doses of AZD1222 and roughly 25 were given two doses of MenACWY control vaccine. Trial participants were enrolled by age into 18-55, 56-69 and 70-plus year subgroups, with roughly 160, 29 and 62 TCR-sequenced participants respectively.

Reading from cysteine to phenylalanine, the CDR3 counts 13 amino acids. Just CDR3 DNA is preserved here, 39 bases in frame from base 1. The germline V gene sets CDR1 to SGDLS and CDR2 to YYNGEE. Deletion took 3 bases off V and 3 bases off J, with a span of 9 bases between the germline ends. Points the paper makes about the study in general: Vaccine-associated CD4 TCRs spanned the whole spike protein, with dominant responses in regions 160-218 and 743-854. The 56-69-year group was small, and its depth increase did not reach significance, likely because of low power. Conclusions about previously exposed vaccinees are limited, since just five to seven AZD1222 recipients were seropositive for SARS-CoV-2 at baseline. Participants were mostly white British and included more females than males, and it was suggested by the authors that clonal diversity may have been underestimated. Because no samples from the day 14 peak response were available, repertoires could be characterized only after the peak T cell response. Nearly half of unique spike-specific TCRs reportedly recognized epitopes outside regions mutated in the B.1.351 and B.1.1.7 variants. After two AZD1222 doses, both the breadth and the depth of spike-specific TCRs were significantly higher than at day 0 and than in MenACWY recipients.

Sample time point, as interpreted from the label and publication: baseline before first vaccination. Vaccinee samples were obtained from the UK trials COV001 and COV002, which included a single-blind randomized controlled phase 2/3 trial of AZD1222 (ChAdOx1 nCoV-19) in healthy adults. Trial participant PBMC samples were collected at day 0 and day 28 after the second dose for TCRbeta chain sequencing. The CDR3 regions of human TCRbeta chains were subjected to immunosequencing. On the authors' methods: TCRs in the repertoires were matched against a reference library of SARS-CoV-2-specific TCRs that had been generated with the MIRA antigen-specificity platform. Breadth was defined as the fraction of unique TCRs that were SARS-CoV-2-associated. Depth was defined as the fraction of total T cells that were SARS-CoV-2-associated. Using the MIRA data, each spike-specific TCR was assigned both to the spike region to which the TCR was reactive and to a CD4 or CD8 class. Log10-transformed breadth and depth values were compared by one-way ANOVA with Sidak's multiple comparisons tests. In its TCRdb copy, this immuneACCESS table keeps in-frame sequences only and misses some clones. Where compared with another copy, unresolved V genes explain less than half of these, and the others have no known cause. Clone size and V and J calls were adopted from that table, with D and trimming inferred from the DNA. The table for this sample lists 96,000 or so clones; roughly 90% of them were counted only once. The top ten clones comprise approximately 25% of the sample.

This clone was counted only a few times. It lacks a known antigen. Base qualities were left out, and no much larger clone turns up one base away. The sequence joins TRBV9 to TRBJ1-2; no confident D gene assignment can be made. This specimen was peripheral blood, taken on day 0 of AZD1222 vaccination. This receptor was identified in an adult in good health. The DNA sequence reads TGTGCCAGCAGCGAGAGCGGGGACTATGGCTACACCTTC. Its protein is CASSESGDYGYTF.